The present entry profiles one T cell receptor (beta chain) with its context. Generated by immunoSEQ multiplex PCR, the TCRdb table keeps only in-frame clones and is missing some. The profile shows roughly 120,000 clones, about three quarters of them singletons. These data originate in a study of blood T cell repertoires in COVID-19. Study-wide background: Sample material is recorded as cDNA or gDNA derived from T cells, B-cell-depleted T cells, or PBMCs.

Germline CDR1 and CDR2: GTSNPN and SVGIG (reference sequence). The CDR3 consists of 11 residues. With 5 bases clipped from V and 11 bases from J, the junction kept 3 bases outside the gene matches. This TCR was sampled from a human donor with acute or convalescent COVID-19. The donor label of this sample is uncertain. The chain recombines TRBV30 with TRBJ1-6; 7 positions agree with TRBD1. Input material: peripheral blood. The CDR3 region is CAWETGTPLHF. The CDR3 DNA is TGTGCCTGGGAGACAGGGACACCCCTCCACTTT.